The next 14 T cell receptor beta chains were all read from a single sample in a study of Ad26.COV2.S vaccination and SARS-CoV-2 variants. Described treatment: around 19 received Ad26.COV2.S at low or high dose, single or two shots; 5 received placebo; per-sample allocation not given. Material that was analyzed had been drawn on day 63 after the first vaccine or placebo injection. The table came from immunoSEQ multiplex PCR; TCRdb's copy has only in-frame clones and leaves some out. Of some 400,000 clones in the sample, over 75% are singletons; the top ten hold 1.5% to 2%. Specimen: peripheral blood, collected in a trial of Ad26.COV2.S vaccine versus placebo. Receptor source: a person between 18 and 60 years old who received the Ad26.COV2.S COVID-19 vaccine or a placebo.

As for this clone: The sample contains more than one DNA sequence encoding this CDR3. The gene calls are TRBV5-4 and TRBJ2-7, with TRBD2 identical over 10 bases. The CDR3 is 14 residues long. Germline loops: CDR1 SGHNT, CDR2 YYREEE (reference sequence). The ends lost 2 bases at V and 3 bases at J; junction bases unmatched: 2. CDR3 bases: TGTGCCAGCAGCTTAGCGGGAGGGGTCTACGAGCAGTACTTC. It yields the protein CASSLAGGVYEQYF. Looking up the rest from reference TRBV5-4 and TRBJ2-7 gives the full variable domain: ETGVTQSPTHLIKTRGQQVTLRCSSQSGHNTVSWYQQALGQGPQFIFQYYREEENGRGNFPPRFSGLQFPNYSSELNVNALELDDSALYLCASSLAGGVYEQYFGPGTRLTVT.

The chain couples TRBV3-1 (or the pseudogene TRBV3-2) to TRBJ2-3; 12 bases fit TRBD2. The CDR3 loop spans 17 amino acids. Germline V gene data show CDR1 as LGHDT and CDR2 as YNNKEL (reference sequence). The V gene end was trimmed by 4 bases and the J gene end by 2 bases; junction bases not matched to a gene: 7. In DNA, the CDR3 is TGTGCCAGCAGCCCTACTTGGACTAGCGGGAACACAGATACGCAGTATTTT. Translating gives CASSPTWTSGNTDTQYF.

The chain employs TRBV7-2 and TRBJ1-5; TRBD1 aligns across 7 bases. V gave up 5 bases and J gave up 1 base; unmatched junction bases: 8. In germline, CDR1 is SGHTA, CDR2 FQGNSA. This CDR3 has 16 amino acids. CDR3 in DNA: TGTGCCAGCAGCGCCCTTTTCAGGGGGAGCAATCAGCCCCAGCATTTT. The encoded protein is CASSALFRGSNQPQHF. Together with reference TRBV7-2 and TRBJ1-5, the CDR3 gives the full variable domain: GAGVSQSPSNKVTEKGKDVELRCDPISGHTALYWYRQSLGQGLEFLIYFQGNSAPDKSGLPSDRFSAERTGGSVSTLTIQRTQQEDSAVYLCASSALFRGSNQPQHFGDGTRLSIL.

The V call is TRBV5-6, the J call TRBJ2-1; maybe TRBD1 (5 bases). The germline V gene encodes CDR1 SGHDT and CDR2 YYEEEE. Trimming stripped 0 bases from V and 7 bases from J, with 20 bases between. CDR3 length: 17 residues. The CDR3, as DNA: TGTGCCAGCAGCTTGGTCTTAGCAGGGATAGGTGCAAATGAGCAGTTCTTC. Protein sequence: CASSLVLAGIGANEQFF.

This chain connects TRBV11-3 to TRBJ2-5; D might be TRBD2 (7 bases). The CDR3 runs to 17 residues. V was pared by 1 base and J by 7 bases, with 22 bases between. From germline, CDR1 is SGHNT and CDR2 YENEEA. The CDR3 sequence: CASSLGVGTGGLGTQYF. CDR3 in DNA: TGTGCCAGCAGCTTAGGGGTCGGGACCGGGGGGCTTGGGACCCAGTACTTC.

The CDR3 DNA reads TGCGCCAGCAGCGAGGCCATATCAGGGCCAAGACGCTACGAGCAGTACTTC. The encoded protein is CASSEAISGPRRYEQYF. The rearrangement links TRBV5-1 to TRBJ2-7; the D gene is possibly TRBD1 (5 bases). V shed 4 bases and J shed 3 bases, with 23 bases lying between them. This CDR3 is 17 amino acids long. The germline V gene encodes CDR1 SGHRS and CDR2 YFSETQ.

V usage is TRBV5-1 and J usage is TRBJ2-5; D is perhaps TRBD1 (6 bases). This CDR3 contains 14 residues. V shed 3 bases and J shed 5 bases, with 14 bases lying between them. The germline CDR1 and CDR2 sequences are SGHRS and YFSETQ. For the CDR3, the DNA is TGCGCCAGCAGCTATAACAGGGCCATGGAGACCCAGTACTTC. This translates into CASSYNRAMETQYF.

V usage is TRBV6-1 and J usage is TRBJ1-3; D possibly corresponds to TRBD1 (5 bases). Germline V lookup: CDR1 MNHNS, CDR2 SASEGT. The length of the CDR3 is 17 residues. Trimming pared 4 bases from V and 4 bases from J, leaving 20 bases between. The CDR3 here is CASSGSGTARLGNTIYF. In nucleotides, the CDR3 is TGTGCCAGCAGTGGGTCCGGGACGGCACGTCTCGGAAACACCATATATTTT.

Concerning this clone: A junction boundary mismatches the germline segment, possibly from a read error. The CDR3 region has the DNA TGTGCCAGCAGTTTATCGACTAGCGGGAGCCACAACGAGCAGTTCTTC. Translation gives CASSLSTSGSHNEQFF. This chain links TRBV28 with TRBJ2-1; 12 bases are a match to TRBD2. The V gene's germline CDR1 is MDHEN and CDR2 SYDVKM. The CDR3 is 16 residues long.

The V and J genes are TRBV5-1 and TRBJ1-5; tentatively, D is TRBD1 (5 bases). Germline V gives CDR1 SGHRS, CDR2 YFSETQ. V lost 4 bases, J lost 0 bases, and 14 bases lay in between. The CDR3 extends over 16 amino acids. The CDR3 here is CASSEGTSYSNQPQHF. DNA of the CDR3: TGCGCCAGCAGCGAAGGGACTTCATATAGCAATCAGCCCCAGCATTTT.

This chain joins TRBV3-1 (or the pseudogene TRBV3-2) and TRBJ2-3, with D possibly matching TRBD1 (5 bases). There are 16 residues in the CDR3. Trimming stripped 2 bases from V and 4 bases from J, with 16 bases between. Germline V gene sequence: CDR1 LGHDT, CDR2 YNNKEL (reference sequence). This CDR3 reads CASSQNQGSLADTQYF. DNA for the CDR3: TGTGCCAGCAGCCAAAATCAGGGAAGTCTCGCAGATACGCAGTATTTT.

The J gene is TRBJ2-1, the V gene TRBV11-2; D may be TRBD2 (5 bases). The CDR3 contains 12 residues. Per the germline V gene, CDR1 is SGHAT and CDR2 is FQNNGV. V was shortened by 4 bases and J by 7 bases, with 8 bases between the two germline ends. DNA of the CDR3: TGTGCCAGCAGCTCGGGGTATAATGAGCAGTTCTTC. Translating it yields CASSSGYNEQFF. The full variable domain, completed using reference TRBV11-2 and TRBJ2-1, is EAGVAQSPRYKIIEKRQSVAFWCNPISGHATLYWYQQILGQGPKLLIQFQNNGVVDDSQLPKDRFSAERLKGVDSTLKIQPAKLEDSAVYLCASSSGYNEQFFGPGTRLTVL.

The chain is built from TRBV5-1 and TRBJ2-1; 7 positions match TRBD2. The CDR3 has 17 amino acids. Germline loops: CDR1 SGHRS, CDR2 YFSETQ. With V trimmed by 3 bases and J by 9 bases, 18 bases remained unmatched. The CDR3 region is CASSSDWRERDLGEQFF. The CDR3, as DNA: TGCGCCAGCAGCTCAGACTGGAGGGAGCGGGATCTAGGTGAGCAGTTCTTC.

This clone has a count of ten or more. The chain joins TRBV10-3 to TRBJ1-6, with 7 bases lining up with TRBD1. V lost 6 bases and J lost 5; bases outside the gene matches: 4. Germline values: CDR1 ENHRY, CDR2 SYGVKD. The CDR3 contains 14 residues. The CDR3 DNA reads as TGTGCCATCAGGCGGACAGGCGATAATTCACCCCTCCACTTT. This gives the protein CAIRRTGDNSPLHF.